The rows below give T cell receptor beta chains drawn from one sample of a study of vaccination effects on CD4 cells after COVID-19. Profiled with immunoSEQ multiplex PCR; TCRdb holds only in-frame clones, not every one. The sample records tens of thousands of clones, 73% being singletons. Antigens for these TCRs are unknown. The sequencing used CD4+ T cells from PBMCs cultured with SARS-CoV-2 spike peptides, collected after COVID-19 vaccination. The receptor set was obtained from a human donor who received a COVID-19 vaccine. The CDR3 runs from the conserved cysteine through the conserved F or W. Fields, in order: D gene, J gene, V gene, clone size, CDR3 DNA, CDR3 protein. D genes are given only for firm matches. Only some rows state a clone size, as once, few, many or a class for expanded clones.

>TRBD1|TRBJ1-5|TRBV18|.
TGTGCCAGCTCACCAGCATGGACAGGGGGATATAGCAATCAGCCCCAGCATTTT
CASSPAWTGGYSNQPQHF
>.|TRBJ2-7|TRBV30|.
TGTGCCTGGAGTGTAAAGAACGGGGGACCCTACGAGCAGTACTTC
CAWSVKNGGPYEQYF
>.|TRBJ1-2|TRBV5-1|few
TGCGCCAGCAGCTTGGGAGGGACTAACTATGGCTACACCTTC
CASSLGGTNYGYTF
>.|TRBJ1-3|TRBV5-4|few
TGTGCCAGCAGCTTGGCAGGTAGCTCTGGAAACACCATATATTTT
CASSLAGSSGNTIYF
>.|TRBJ2-1|TRBV20-1|.
TGCAGTGCTAGTTCGGGATTATTCCGCGATGAGCAGTTCTTC
CSASSGLFRDEQFF
>TRBD2|TRBJ2-1|TRBV5-1|.
TGCGCCAGCAGTATCGTGACTAGCGGGAGAAGCAATGAGCAGTTCTTC
CASSIVTSGRSNEQFF
>.|TRBJ1-5|TRBV25-1|.
TGTGCCAGCAGCAGGACGGATCAGCCCCAGCATTTT
CASSRTDQPQHF
>.|TRBJ2-2|TRBV9|.
TGTGCCAGCAGCGTATACCAGTCCGCTACCGGGGAGCTGTTTTTT
CASSVYQSATGELFF
>.|TRBJ1-6|TRBV9|few
TGTGCCAGCAGCGTACGGACAGACGGTTCACCCCTCCACTTT
CASSVRTDGSPLHF
>.|TRBJ1-2|TRBV29-1|few
TGCAGCGTTGAAGGGGGGGCAGATGGCTACACCTTC
CSVEGGADGYTF
>.|TRBJ1-2|TRBV6-1|few
TGTGCCAGCAGTGAGGGGGGAAGCCATGGCTACACCTTC
CASSEGGSHGYTF
>.|TRBJ1-5|TRBV2|.
TGTGCCAGCAGTGAGGACAGCCATCAGCCCCAGCATTTT
CASSEDSHQPQHF
>.|TRBJ2-7|TRBV4-1|.
TGCGCCAGCAGCCAGAGCGGTATGGGCCGATCCTACGAGCAGTACTTC
CASSQSGMGRSYEQYF
>TRBD2|TRBJ2-5|TRBV11-3|few
TGTGCCAGCAGCTCAAAGCGAGCGGGAGGTCTGGGGGAGACCCAGTACTTC
CASSSKRAGGLGETQYF
>TRBD1|TRBJ1-1|TRBV6-5|.
TGTGCCAGCAGGCGGGAACAGGGGGCGAGTGAAGCTTTCTTT
CASRREQGASEAFF
>TRBD1|TRBJ1-1|TRBV5-1|few
TGCGCCAGCAGCGGCCGACAGGGTACCACTGAAGCTTTCTTT
CASSGRQGTTEAFF
>.|TRBJ1-4|TRBV27|once
TGTGCCAGCAGTACACCAGGGATCCCCACCCAACTGTTTTTT
CASSTPGIPTQLFF
>TRBD1|TRBJ1-2|TRBV9|.
TGTGCCAGCAGCCAGGGGGGGACAGGGGGAAAGTATGGCTACACCTTC
CASSQGGTGGKYGYTF
>.|TRBJ1-1|TRBV29-1|.
TGCAGCGTTGTTAAGTCCACTGAAGCTTTCTTT
CSVVKSTEAFF
>.|TRBJ2-1|TRBV5-1|.
TGCGCCAGCAGCGAGCTCGGAGCCTACAATGAGCAGTTCTTC
CASSELGAYNEQFF
>TRBD1|TRBJ1-2|TRBV6-2/TRBV6-3|.
TGTGCCAGCAGTTCTCCTTTTTCGGGACAGGTCTATGGCTACACCTTC
CASSSPFSGQVYGYTF
>TRBD2|TRBJ2-7|TRBV5-1|once
TGCGCCAGCAGCTTAGGGGGCCGACTAGCGGGAGGCCCCTACGAGCAGTACTTC
CASSLGGRLAGGPYEQYF
>.|TRBJ1-1|TRBV7-9|.
TGTGCCAGCGGAGGGGGGGAAGCTTTCTTT
CASGGGEAFF
>.|TRBJ2-2|TRBV2|.
TGTGCCAGCAGTGAAGCCCCCGGGGCCGGGGAGCTGTTTTTT
CASSEAPGAGELFF
>TRBD2|TRBJ2-3|TRBV24-1|.
TGTGCCACCAGTGATACCGGGACTAGCGGCACAGATACGCAGTATTTT
CATSDTGTSGTDTQYF
>TRBD1|TRBJ1-1|TRBV11-2|.
TGTGCCAGCAGCTCGCAGGGGGACACTGAAGCTTTCTTT
CASSSQGDTEAFF
>.|TRBJ1-2|TRBV3-1/TRBV3-2|few
TGTGCCAGCAGCCAAGGCCCCACAAGGGGCGGGGATAATGGCTACACCTTC
CASSQGPTRGGDNGYTF
>.|TRBJ2-3|TRBV5-1|.
TGCGCCAGCAGCTTGGGGACTCTCACAGATACGCAGTATTTT
CASSLGTLTDTQYF
>.|TRBJ1-2|TRBV2|.
TGTGCCAGCGGGGCAGGGGTCGGCTACACCTTC
CASGAGVGYTF
>TRBD1|TRBJ2-7|TRBV3-1/TRBV3-2|once
TGTGCCAGCAGCCAAGGGGGACAGGGTCCCTACGAGCAGTACTTC
CASSQGGQGPYEQYF
>.|TRBJ1-2|TRBV20-1|.
TGCAGTGCTACAAACTATGGCTACACCTTC
CSATNYGYTF
>TRBD1|TRBJ1-2|TRBV27|few
TGTGCCAGCAGTTTAGAGGGGGCGGATGGCTACACCTTC
CASSLEGADGYTF
>.|TRBJ2-2|TRBV9|.
TGTGCCAGCAGCGTATTCACAGGGCCCGGGGAGCTGTTTTTT
CASSVFTGPGELFF
>TRBD1|TRBJ2-6|TRBV5-1|.
TGCGCCAGCAGCTTCTCAGGGGGCGCTGGGGCCAACGTCCTGACTTTC
CASSFSGGAGANVLTF
>TRBD1|TRBJ1-6|TRBV6-5|.
TGTGCCAGCAGTAGCGGGACAGGGAATTCACCCCTCCACTTT
CASSSGTGNSPLHF
>.|TRBJ1-2|TRBV12-3/TRBV12-4|.
TGTGCCAGCAGTCTAAGACCCGGGGATGGCTACACCTTC
CASSLRPGDGYTF
>TRBD2|TRBJ2-1|TRBV19|.
TGTGCCAGTAGTAGCGGGAGGGGAAACAATGAGCAGTTCTTC
CASSSGRGNNEQFF
>TRBD1|TRBJ2-5|TRBV20-1|.
TGCAGTGCGAGTGGACAGGGGTATGAGACCCAGTACTTC
CSASGQGYETQYF
>TRBD2|TRBJ2-3|TRBV12-5|.
TGTGCTAGTGGTTTGGGGCTAGCGGGGACCACAGATACGCAGTATTTT
CASGLGLAGTTDTQYF
>.|TRBJ1-2|TRBV12-3/TRBV12-4|.
TGTGCCAGCAGCCGGAGTTACTATGGCTACACCTTC
CASSRSYYGYTF
>.|TRBJ1-1|TRBV4-1|.
TGCGCCAGCAGCTATACAGTTTACACTGAAGCTTTCTTT
CASSYTVYTEAFF
>.|TRBJ1-1|TRBV10-2|.
TGCGCCAGCAGTGACGCCTTTTCCTGGGGCAGCTCGGATGAAGCTTTCTTT
CASSDAFSWGSSDEAFF
>.|TRBJ2-1|TRBV9|once
TGTGCCAGCAGCGTTAATGCTGGGGGCTACAATGAGCAGTTCTTC
CASSVNAGGYNEQFF
>.|TRBJ2-4|TRBV11-2|few
TGTGCCAGCAGCCTCGAAAGAAACATTCAGTACTTC
CASSLERNIQYF
>TRBD1|TRBJ1-2|TRBV7-9|once
TGTGCCAGCAGCGCCCCAGGGGGACACTACACCTTC
CASSAPGGHYTF
>.|TRBJ2-3|TRBV18|.
TGTGCCAGCTCACCTGTCGGGGGGCCGGCCCCAGATACGCAGTATTTT
CASSPVGGPAPDTQYF